This T cell receptor (beta chain) was recovered during a study of cytomegalovirus exposure and HLA in healthy donors (dated 2017 in TCRdb). In the study overall: An earlier analysis of 587 of the donors reported approximately 300 Gb of sequence data and roughly 120 million unique TCR beta sequences obtained from about 179 million T cells. Among some 410 genotyped donors of the cohort, an average of around 240,000 unique TCR beta nucleotide sequences were sequenced per donor, roughly a sixth of them non-productive. A later analysis re-analyzed previously published TCR beta repertoires from approximately 670 donors and added high-resolution HLA genotyping to study TCR occurrence patterns. Class I and class II HLA loci were covered by the typing at four-digit resolution. Because of strong linkage in the cohort, roughly five DR-DQ haplotypes were treated as single units for association and clustering. The number of typed donors differed by locus: 629-630 for A, B, C, DRB1 and DQB1; about 520 for DQA1; 606 for DPA1; and 450 to 480 for DPB1. In addition to the first cohort of around 670 subjects, a separate validation cohort of approximately 120 different subjects was used. To decide whether each TCR beta V gene segment behaved as functional or pseudogenic, an earlier analysis of some 570 of the donors relied on high-throughput TCR beta sequencing. Alongside the repertoire data, information on donor age, sex, ethnicity and CMV serostatus was compiled. The study profiled the T cell repertoires of more than 500 subjects by immunosequencing and related them to cytomegalovirus serostatus. The study aimed to test whether cataloging public T cell receptors could reveal signatures of past pathogen exposure. In a later genetic analysis, genome-wide SNP genotypes for about 55% of the roughly 670 donors were used, and that subset was treated as a discovery cohort. The later analysis used no new phenotypic data to find candidate immune exposures, relying instead on TCR beta sequences and their occurrence across donors. An early release covering about 600 HLA-typed donors comprised approximately 290 gigabases of sequencing data and roughly 85 million unique TCR sequences. The genetic ancestry cluster associated with self-reported Caucasian donors included over 80% of the 398 genotyped donors. High-throughput TCR immunosequencing, statistical association of individual TCRs with disease status, and machine learning were combined to predict cytomegalovirus infection status. Every repertoire in the discovery cohort had been generated on one and the same sequencing platform.

The paper as a whole reports these results and caveats: A group of highly shared sequence variants was considered likely to be a technical artifact of the sequencing pipeline. Over 15 rarely observed V segments, including chromosome 9 orphons, were excluded from the earlier analysis of about 600 of the donors because counts were too low. A further reported finding was that TCR beta sequences accurately predicted the HLA-A and HLA-B alleles for most subjects in the first cohort. According to a later genetic analysis, donors in an Asian-associated ancestry cluster had fewer N-insertions in productive TCRs than the approximately 650-donor mean. In a later analysis, HLA-associated TCR beta chains were found to be more clonally expanded and to have lower generation probabilities than equally common non-associated chains. In vitro tests confirmed that a few of the cytomegalovirus-associated TCR beta chains recognize cytomegalovirus antigens. An association between a missense DCLRE1C variant and V-gene and J-gene trimming of TCR beta chains was found in a later genetic analysis and replicated in an independent cohort. Correlated functional status among segregating V segments might be attributable to linkage disequilibrium, but an unknown experimental factor could not be ruled out. Presence/absence analyses assumed roughly uniform sequencing depth across donors, an assumption that may not hold. In a later analysis, the rate of TCR association differed among HLA loci, with DRB1 alleles having the most associated TCRs and HLA-C alleles having the fewest. In a later analysis, over 15,000 TCR beta sequences were associated with specific HLA alleles at a false discovery rate of 0.05. In both the original and validation cohorts, the classifier was reported to diagnose cytomegalovirus status with high specificity and sensitivity. In a later analysis, most CMV-associated TCR beta chains were found to appear HLA-restricted, with HLA associations seemingly driven largely by CMV exposure. When HLA alleles, especially DR and DQ, strongly co-occurred, TCR associations were difficult to assign to individual alleles. Because some donors lacked HLA typing at each locus, the association tests relied only on the typed subset. The authors suggested that the approach could potentially be extended to other disease states and immunological phenotypes. In an earlier analysis of roughly 500 of the donors, most TCR beta V segments appeared in productive rearrangements about 90% or about 30% of the time, broadly matching IMGT annotations. The only immune exposure information available for the cohort was CMV serostatus. Most TCR sequences were observed very rarely across donors, whereas some public TCRs were present in many individuals. The study listed 164 TCR beta chains as associated with cytomegalovirus. According to a later analysis, parvovirus B19, influenza, CMV and Epstein-Barr virus appeared linked to several top co-occurrence clusters. Only TCR beta chains were sequenced in this cohort, and the absence of alpha or paired-chain data limited detectable features. Because the 87-base-pair reads could not distinguish some IMGT-functional V segments, including TRBV6-2 and TRBV6-3, those segments were excluded.

The CDR3 numbers 13 residues from cysteine through phenylalanine. The entry retains the CDR3 DNA only, 39 bases that are in frame from base 1. The germline V gene encodes CDR1 LNHNV and CDR2 YYDKDF (reference sequence). The junction shows trimming of 0 bases on V and 5 bases on J, plus 7 bases between the germline ends. About this clone itself: Its binding antigen is unknown. One base away there is no much larger clone; base qualities are not given.

The cohort comprised 666 healthy bone marrow donors. All cohort members were sampled while nominally healthy, although unrecorded immune exposures were likely present. The donor tested CMV seropositive and was one of the 289 seropositive cohort members. Each donor provided a peripheral blood sample, and peripheral blood mononuclear cells were used for TCR beta sequencing. The Qiagen DNeasy Blood Extraction Kit was used to extract genomic DNA from the blood cell samples. The library was built by means of the immunoSEQ multiplex PCR assay. A mixture of 60 forward primers for TCR Vbeta segments and 13 reverse primers for TCR Jbeta segments was used in the multiplex PCR. The CDR3 region of rearranged TCR beta genes was amplified from genomic DNA with a multiplex PCR assay. The Illumina HiSeq System was used to sequence the amplified TCR beta libraries as 87-base-pair reads. In the authors' own workflow: A later analysis tallied 75 million to 95 million unique TCR beta chains across the 666 repertoires, and roughly 11 million of those chains were shared by two or more donors. A nearest-neighbor algorithm error-corrected the raw reads and collapsed the reads into unique sequences, merging closely related sequences to remove PCR and sequencing errors. Alignment of CDR3 sequences to IMGT reference sequences was used to assign V, D and J gene segments. For a sequence to be retained, a match of at least six nucleotides was required to both a V gene segment and a J gene segment. A rearrangement counted as productive if the CDR3 had no stop codons and remained in frame with V and J, and every other rearrangement counted as non-productive. CDR3 was defined according to IMGT convention as the region running from the second conserved V-encoded cysteine to the conserved J-encoded phenylalanine. Sequences without an unambiguous match to a single V gene segment were excluded from the earlier analysis of about 600 of the donors. An earlier analysis of several hundred of the donors called V segments functional above 56.7% productive rearrangements and segregating when the between-donor standard deviation exceeded 5%. To diagnose cytomegalovirus status from the catalog of TCR beta chain sequences, a statistical classification framework was built. In a later analysis, TCR nucleotide sequences were compared against IMGT/GENE-DB human TR gene sequences so that V and J genes could be assigned. Using the TCRdist pipeline, a later analysis assigned CDR3 sequences along with most-parsimonious VDJ recombination scenarios. In a later analysis, each TCR beta chain was defined by its CDR3 amino acid sequence together with its V-gene family, and reads lacking a unique V-gene family were excluded. In a later analysis, 450 to 600 highly shared, low-generation-probability nucleotide sequences were removed to address suspected cross-contamination and a sequencing artifact. In a later analysis, a clonal expansion index was calculated for each public chain from normalized within-repertoire ranks of inferred template counts. Generation probabilities in a later analysis came from a VDJ recombination model fitted to out-of-frame rearrangements, and those results were checked against IGoR. A later analysis scored TCR-TCR, TCR-HLA and TCR-CMV co-occurrence with hypergeometric tests, applying a repertoire-size bias correction to TCR pairs. A later analysis estimated false discovery rates by permuting HLA or CMV assignments 20 times. In a later analysis, co-occurring TCRs were grouped using DBSCAN, with TCRdist sequence similarity added in when clustering inside HLA-allele-positive subsets. For co-occurrence clustering, repertoires with fewer than 30,000 or more than 120,000 public chains were excluded, along with 5 or 6 repertoires with anomalous nucleotide sharing. Held by TCRdb, this immuneACCESS table contains in-frame sequences only and omits some clones. Under half of the omission traces to an unresolved V gene where checked; the cause of the rest is unknown. That table gives V, J and clone size, and the DNA gave D and trimming. In this sample the table shows about 240,000 clones, about 80% of which occur a single time. Around 8.3% of the sample is in the top ten clones.

Material: PBMCs. The chain links TRBV15 with TRBJ1-1; the D segment cannot be called with confidence. This clonotype was sampled from an older woman in good health and CMV-seropositive. The CDR3 loop reads CATSRDHRTEAFF. The DNA reads TGTGCCACCAGCAGAGATCACCGGACTGAAGCTTTCTTT.